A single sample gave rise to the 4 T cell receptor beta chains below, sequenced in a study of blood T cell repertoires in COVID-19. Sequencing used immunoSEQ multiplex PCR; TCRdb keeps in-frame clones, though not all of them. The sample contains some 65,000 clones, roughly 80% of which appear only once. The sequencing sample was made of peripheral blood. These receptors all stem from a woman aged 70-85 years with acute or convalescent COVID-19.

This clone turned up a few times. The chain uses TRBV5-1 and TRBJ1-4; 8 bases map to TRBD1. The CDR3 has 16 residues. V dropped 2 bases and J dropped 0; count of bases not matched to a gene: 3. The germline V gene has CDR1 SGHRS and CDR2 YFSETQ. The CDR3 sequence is CASSLTGGSTNEKLFF. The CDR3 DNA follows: TGCGCCAGCAGCTTAACAGGGGGTTCAACTAATGAAAAACTGTTTTTT.

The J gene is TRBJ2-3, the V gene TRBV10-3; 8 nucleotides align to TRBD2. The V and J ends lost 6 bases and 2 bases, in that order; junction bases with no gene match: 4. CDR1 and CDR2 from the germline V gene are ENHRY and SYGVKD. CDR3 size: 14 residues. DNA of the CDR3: TGTGCCATCAGGGCGGGGGGATTCACAGATACGCAGTATTTT. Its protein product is CAIRAGGFTDTQYF.

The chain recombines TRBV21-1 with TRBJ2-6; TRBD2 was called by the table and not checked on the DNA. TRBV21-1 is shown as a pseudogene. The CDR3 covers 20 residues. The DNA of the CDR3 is TGTGCCAGCAGCAAACCTGCGGGGCGGACCGGGACCTCTGGGGCCAACGTCCTGACTTTC. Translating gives CASSKPAGRTGTSGANVLTF.

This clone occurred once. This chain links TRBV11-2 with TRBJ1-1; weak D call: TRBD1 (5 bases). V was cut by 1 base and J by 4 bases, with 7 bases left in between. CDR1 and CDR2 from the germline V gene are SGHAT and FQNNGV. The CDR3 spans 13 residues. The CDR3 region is CASSLGRGTEAFF. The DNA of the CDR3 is TGTGCCAGCAGCTTAGGTAGGGGCACTGAAGCTTTCTTT.